This T cell receptor beta chain emerged from a study of beta chain features in type 1 diabetes (dated by TCRdb to the late 2010s). About the study as a whole: No differences in mean age, gender distribution, total cell number or subset yield were found between patients and healthy donors. A total of around 100 million sorted cells were examined across all samples, and RNA yield correlated strongly with the number of cells per subset. The study compared TCRB repertoires of sorted circulating CD4+ T cell subsets between recently diagnosed type 1 diabetes patients and matched healthy donors. Regulatory and stem cell-like memory subsets were obtained from only 8 patients and roughly eight healthy donors, while naive and central memory subsets were obtained from all 28 donors. Broad study findings and their caveats: Naive, central memory and regulatory TCRB repertoires appeared more similar among patients than among healthy donors. Sequencing cDNA rather than genomic DNA could over-represent highly expressing activated cells, although activation and CD3 levels did not differ between groups. In all four CD4+ subsets, TCRB CDR3 length was moderately but significantly shorter in type 1 diabetes patients. PCR may preferentially amplify shorter templates, but because patient and control samples were amplified and corrected together, any resulting skew would affect both groups equally. Because small numbers of individuals were included in the HLA sub-analyses, any influence of HLA type on TCRB rearrangement was left unresolved. At VDJ recombination sites, type 1 diabetes patients had fewer insertions and more deleted nucleotides, which implies abnormalities in thymic rearrangement.

Concerning this clone: No antigen is known for it. Nothing much larger sits one base from this clone, and base qualities are not available.

The High Capacity cDNA Reverse Transcription Kit was used to reverse transcribe all of the isolated RNA, meaning that expressed TCRB transcripts were what got sequenced. Deep immunoSEQ sequencing was applied to naive, central memory and regulatory T cell samples, giving an average of about 3.8 million total reads per sample. Sorted cells were lysed in RLT buffer and RNA was extracted with DNase-treated RNeasy Micro or Mini kits, depending on cell number. Each cell subset was processed separately to prevent cross-contamination, with patient and healthy donor samples processed together. Using the immunoSEQ multiplex PCR, TCRB sequences were amplified from cDNA into 87-bp fragments spanning the CDR3 region. The amplicons were sequenced using the Illumina HiSeq platform. The published analysis was carried out like this. Synthetic template baselines were used to correct PCR bias computationally, reads within Hamming distance 2 were collapsed, and singletons that could not be merged were discarded. Reads were aligned against IMGT so that V, D and J genes, CDR3 length and insertions or deletions at six rearrangement sites could be assigned. Clonotype counts were normalized to sorted cell number within each subset before computing true diversity and Gini coefficients with the tcR R package. The overlap coefficient, calculated on TCRB nucleotide sequences, was used to quantify repertoire sharing. Out-of-frame TCRB sequences from naive cells were analyzed as a proxy for the pre-selection repertoire. Here the immuneACCESS table is served through TCRdb, limited to in-frame sequences with V and J called. Missing clones are a known gap in these copies; in checked studies unresolved V genes cover under half, and the rest lacks a known reason. V, J and clone size reflect that table, while D and trimming were determined from the DNA. This sample gives 200,000 to 300,000 clones in total; 14% of them show up just once. The ten largest clones represent roughly 0.019% of the sample.

From each donor, a single peripheral blood sample of around 0.12 L on average was drawn into heparinised tubes. A BD FACSAria II was used to sort naive, central memory, regulatory and stem cell-like memory CD4+ T cells with a panel that included CD45RO, CCR7, CD25, CD127, CD95 and CD27. A purity above 98% was achieved for all sorted populations. PBMCs were isolated immediately by Lymphoprep density gradient centrifugation and stained directly without culture. Samples were stained and sorted in pairs, with one healthy donor and one patient per experiment, so that batch effects were minimized. V loses 2 bases of germline sequence and J loses 4 bases, and the interval between the two ends is 11 bases. The germline V gene specifies MGHDK as CDR1 and SYGVNS as CDR2. The CDR3 spans 14 residues, from the cysteine through the phenylalanine. Of the read, only the CDR3 DNA is kept; its 42 bases are in frame from base 1.

The TCR sequence derives from a young man with type 1 diabetes. Sequencing used naive CD4+ T cells from blood. The cell subset or site label for this specimen denotes: true naive CD4+ T cells. The sequence links TRBV25-1 to TRBJ2-5; TRBD2 is perhaps the D gene, given 5 matching bases. Here is the DNA: TGTGCCAGCAGTGAACCGGGGTTGGGAGAGACCCAGTACTTC. Its translation is CASSEPGLGETQYF.